The clone carrying this T cell receptor (beta chain) occurred a few times. Its cognate antigen is unknown. These data come from a study of T cell responses to AZD1222 COVID-19 vaccine. Study-level findings and limits: Regions left unmutated in variants are reportedly the target of nearly half of spike-specific TCRs.

Germline V gene data show CDR1 as SGDLS and CDR2 as YYNGEE. Trimming cost V 3 bases and J 6 bases; bases outside gene matches: 3. This CDR3 is 14 amino acids long. The protocol was immunoSEQ multiplex PCR, while the TCRdb copy is restricted to in-frame clones and leaves out a portion. The sample has approximately 100,000 clones; roughly 87% are singletons. The sequencing used peripheral blood, collected on day 0 of AZD1222 vaccination. The sequence was obtained from an adult in good health. This chain links TRBV9 with TRBJ1-5; 10 nucleotides agree with TRBD1. CDR3 nucleotides: TGTGCCAGCAGCGCGACAGGGGGCGGTCAGCCCCAGCATTTT. It codes for CASSATGGGQPQHF.